The following is a TCR beta chain sequence with its context. Sample treatment: roughly 19 received Ad26.COV2.S at low or high dose, single or two shots; roughly 5 received placebo; per-sample allocation not given. Material that was analyzed had been drawn on day 63 after the first vaccine or placebo injection. Between the trimmed V and J ends, which lost 6 bases and 4 bases, there was a span of 16 bases. Germline values: CDR1 SNHLY, CDR2 FYNNEI. CDR3 length equals 14 residues. Assay used: immunoSEQ multiplex PCR; TCRdb lists only in-frame clones, some missing. In the table there are about 250,000 clones, about 87% of which are singletons. The data were taken from a study of Ad26.COV2.S vaccination and SARS-CoV-2 variants.

This sequence originates from a person between 18 and 65 years old who received the Ad26.COV2.S COVID-19 vaccine or a placebo. Sequencing was performed on peripheral blood, taken in a trial of Ad26.COV2.S vaccine versus placebo. The chain employs TRBV2 and TRBJ2-7; tentatively, D is TRBD2 (6 bases). CDR3 nucleotide sequence: TGTGCCAGCAGACAACCGGGACTCAAATACGAGCAGTACTTC. The encoded protein is CASRQPGLKYEQYF. The entire variable domain, with the rest obtained from reference TRBV2 and TRBJ2-7, is as follows: EPEVTQTPSHQVTQMGQEVILRCVPISNHLYFYWYRQILGQKVEFLVSFYNNEISEKSEIFDDQFSVERPDGSNFTLKIRSTKLEDSAMYFCASRQPGLKYEQYFGPGTRLTVT.